This entry features one T cell receptor (beta chain) sequence. V lost 0 bases to trimming and J lost 1 base, with 12 bases between them. The CDR3 is made up of 16 amino acids. Germline V lookup: CDR1 LGHDT, CDR2 YNNKEL (reference sequence). This record comes from a study of blood T cell repertoires in COVID-19. TCRdb keeps only in-frame clones here, not all; method: immunoSEQ multiplex PCR. The data hold around 230,000 clones, with around 89% observed a single time. Self-reported history from a screening survey and questionnaire set each donor's cohort. This TCR was recovered from a woman in her twenties or thirties who had recovered from COVID-19. The chain recombines TRBV3-1 (or the pseudogene TRBV3-2) with TRBJ2-5, with D possibly TRBD2 on 6 matching bases. Sequencing was performed on PBMCs or T cells enriched from blood (not recorded which). CDR3 sequence reads: CASSQDVVRGQETQYF. CDR3 nucleotides: TGTGCCAGCAGCCAAGATGTGGTGCGGGGCCAAGAGACCCAGTACTTC.